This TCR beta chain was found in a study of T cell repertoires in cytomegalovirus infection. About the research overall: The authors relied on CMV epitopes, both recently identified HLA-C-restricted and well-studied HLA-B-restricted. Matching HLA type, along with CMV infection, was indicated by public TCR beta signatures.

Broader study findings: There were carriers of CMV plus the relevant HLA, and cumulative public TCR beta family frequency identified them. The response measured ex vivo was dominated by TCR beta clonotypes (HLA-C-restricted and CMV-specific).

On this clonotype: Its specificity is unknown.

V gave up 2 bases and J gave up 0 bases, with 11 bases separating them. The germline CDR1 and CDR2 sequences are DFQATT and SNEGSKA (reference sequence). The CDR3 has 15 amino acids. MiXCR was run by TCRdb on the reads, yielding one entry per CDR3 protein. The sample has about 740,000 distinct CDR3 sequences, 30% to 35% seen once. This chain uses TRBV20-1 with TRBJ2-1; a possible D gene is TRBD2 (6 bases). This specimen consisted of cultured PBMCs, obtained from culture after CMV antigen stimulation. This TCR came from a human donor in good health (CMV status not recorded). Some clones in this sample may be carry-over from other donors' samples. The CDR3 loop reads CSARRAGNSYNEQFF. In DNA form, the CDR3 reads TGCAGTGCTAGACGGGCGGGAAACTCCTACAATGAGCAGTTCTTC.